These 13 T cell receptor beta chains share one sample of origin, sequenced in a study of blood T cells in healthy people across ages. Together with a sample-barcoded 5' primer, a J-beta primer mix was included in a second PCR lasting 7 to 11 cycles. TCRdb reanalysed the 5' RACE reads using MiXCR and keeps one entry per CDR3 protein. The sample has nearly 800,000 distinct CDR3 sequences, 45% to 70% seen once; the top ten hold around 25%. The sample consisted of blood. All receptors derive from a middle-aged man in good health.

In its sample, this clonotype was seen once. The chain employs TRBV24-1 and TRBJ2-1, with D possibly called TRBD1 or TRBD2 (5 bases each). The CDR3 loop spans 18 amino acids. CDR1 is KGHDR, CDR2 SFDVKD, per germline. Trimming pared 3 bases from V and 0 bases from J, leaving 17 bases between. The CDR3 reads CATSDPSRGGSSYNEQFF. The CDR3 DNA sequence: TGTGCCACCAGTGATCCTTCCCGGGGCGGCAGCTCCTACAATGAGCAGTTCTTC.

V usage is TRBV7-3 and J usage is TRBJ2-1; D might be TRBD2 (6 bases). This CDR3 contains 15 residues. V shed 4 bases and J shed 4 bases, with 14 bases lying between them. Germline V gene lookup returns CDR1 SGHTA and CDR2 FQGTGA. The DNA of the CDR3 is TGTGCCAGCAGCTCATCTCGGGAGTCATACAATGAGCAGTTCTTC. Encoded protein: CASSSSRESYNEQFF.

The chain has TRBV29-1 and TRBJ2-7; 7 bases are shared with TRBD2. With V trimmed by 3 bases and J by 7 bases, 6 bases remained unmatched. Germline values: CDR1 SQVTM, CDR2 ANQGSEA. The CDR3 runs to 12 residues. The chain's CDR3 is CSVEDGRTEQYF. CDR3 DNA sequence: TGCAGCGTTGAGGACGGGAGGACGGAGCAGTACTTC.

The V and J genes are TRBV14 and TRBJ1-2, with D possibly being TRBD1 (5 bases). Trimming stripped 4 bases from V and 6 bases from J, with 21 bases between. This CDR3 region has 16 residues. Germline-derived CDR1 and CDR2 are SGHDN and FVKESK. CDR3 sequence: CASSPRQPRAVDGYTF. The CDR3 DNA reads TGTGCCAGCAGCCCTAGACAGCCCCGGGCTGTGGATGGCTACACCTTC.

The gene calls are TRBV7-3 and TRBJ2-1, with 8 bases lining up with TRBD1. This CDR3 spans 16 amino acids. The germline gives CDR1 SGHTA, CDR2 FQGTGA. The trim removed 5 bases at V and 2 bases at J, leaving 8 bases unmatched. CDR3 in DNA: TGTGCCAGCAGCGGACCCGGGACAGGAACCTACAATGAGCAGTTCTTC. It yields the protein CASSGPGTGTYNEQFF.

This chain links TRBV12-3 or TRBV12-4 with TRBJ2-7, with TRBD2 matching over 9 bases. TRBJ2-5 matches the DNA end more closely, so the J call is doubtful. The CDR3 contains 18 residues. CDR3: CASSFGRYRAGGQETQYF. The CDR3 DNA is TGTGCCAGCAGTTTCGGTCGATATCGAGCGGGAGGACAAGAGACCCAGTACTTC.

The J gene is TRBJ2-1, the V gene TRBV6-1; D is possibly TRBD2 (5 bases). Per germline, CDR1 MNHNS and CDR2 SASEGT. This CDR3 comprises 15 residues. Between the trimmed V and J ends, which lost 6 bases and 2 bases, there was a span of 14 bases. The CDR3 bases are TGTGCCAGCAGCTCCCCCCAGCGGCCCTACAATGAGCAGTTCTTC. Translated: CASSSPQRPYNEQFF.

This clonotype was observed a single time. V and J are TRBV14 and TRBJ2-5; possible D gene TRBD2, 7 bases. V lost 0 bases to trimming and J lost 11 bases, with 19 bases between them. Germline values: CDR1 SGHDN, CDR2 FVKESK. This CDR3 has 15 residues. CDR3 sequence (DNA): TGTGCCAGCAGCCAAGAGTTTGGGGGGGCGAATGAGCAGTACTTC. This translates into CASSQEFGGANEQYF.

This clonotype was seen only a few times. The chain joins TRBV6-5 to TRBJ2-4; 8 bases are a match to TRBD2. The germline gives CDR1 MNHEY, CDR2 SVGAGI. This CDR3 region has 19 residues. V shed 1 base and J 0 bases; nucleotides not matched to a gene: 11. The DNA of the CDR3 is TGTGCCAGCAGTTACTACCCCTGGCGGGGGGATTTAGCCAAAAACATTCAGTACTTC. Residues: CASSYYPWRGDLAKNIQYF.

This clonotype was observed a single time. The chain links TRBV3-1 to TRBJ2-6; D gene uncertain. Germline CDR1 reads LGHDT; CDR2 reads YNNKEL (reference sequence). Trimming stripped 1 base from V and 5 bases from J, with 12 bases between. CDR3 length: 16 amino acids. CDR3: CASSQGPAWRANVLTF. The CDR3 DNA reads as TGTGCCAGCAGCCAAGGACCGGCTTGGAGGGCCAACGTCCTGACTTTC.

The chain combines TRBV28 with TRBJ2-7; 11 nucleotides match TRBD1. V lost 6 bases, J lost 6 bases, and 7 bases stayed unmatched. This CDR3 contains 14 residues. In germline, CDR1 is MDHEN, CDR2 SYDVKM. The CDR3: CASRTRTGGGEQYF. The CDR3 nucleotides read TGTGCCAGCAGGACCCGGACAGGGGGCGGCGAGCAGTACTTC.

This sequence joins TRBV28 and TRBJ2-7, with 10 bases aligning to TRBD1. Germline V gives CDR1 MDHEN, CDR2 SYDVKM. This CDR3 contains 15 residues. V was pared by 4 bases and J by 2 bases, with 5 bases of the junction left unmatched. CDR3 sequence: CASSSDRGMPYEQYF. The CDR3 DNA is TGTGCCAGCAGTTCGGACAGGGGGATGCCCTACGAGCAGTACTTC.

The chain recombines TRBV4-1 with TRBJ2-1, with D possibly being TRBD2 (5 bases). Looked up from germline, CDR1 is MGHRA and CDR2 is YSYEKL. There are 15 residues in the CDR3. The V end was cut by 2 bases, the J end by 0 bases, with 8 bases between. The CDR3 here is CASSQTEGSYNEQFF. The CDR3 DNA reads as TGCGCCAGCAGCCAAACCGAGGGCTCCTACAATGAGCAGTTCTTC.